The sequence of this T cell receptor (beta chain) was determined in a study of shared clonotypes between healthy human individuals. There are 14 residues in the CDR3. V dropped 3 bases and J dropped 4 bases, with 13 bases sitting between them. The germline V gene has CDR1 KGHSH and CDR2 LQKENI. This table comes from immunoSEQ multiplex PCR, and its TCRdb copy is limited to in-frame clones, with some not included. Altogether millions of clones are present, more than 90% being singletons, with the ten largest covering 0.13% to 0.15%. The TCR originated in a man aged 18 to 30 in good health. J is TRBJ2-7 and V is TRBV18, with a weak D call TRBD1 (6 bases). Sequenced sample: naive CD4+ T cells sorted from blood. Subset: CD45RA+ positively selected. The DNA for the CDR3 is TGTGCCAGCTCACCCTCACAGGGTCAATACGAGCAGTACTTC. Protein: CASSPSQGQYEQYF.